Sequencing of this T cell receptor beta chain was carried out in a study of graft-versus-host responses after intestinal transplantation. Across the study: Isolated intestinal, liver-intestinal, or multivisceral transplants had been given to the recipients. Induction with anti-thymocyte globulin, then tacrolimus and steroids for around three years, was given to all recipients.

This clone was detected once. Its antigen is not identified. Study results and limitations: After transplant, early declines in HvG clones were associated with peak levels of circulating GvH clones.

Measured with immunoSEQ multiplex PCR; TCRdb has only the in-frame clones, and not every one. The table records over 80,000 clones, approximately 85% of them present only once. Trimming took off 0 bases at V and 3 bases at J, with 13 bases between the two ends. The CDR3 spans 16 residues. Looked up from germline, CDR1 is MGHRA and CDR2 is YSYEKL. The sequence derives from a human patient who received an intestinal transplant, so some T cells may come from the graft donor. The chain carries TRBV4-1 and TRBJ2-3; perhaps TRBD1 as D (6 bases). Sequenced here: PBMCs, sampled 255 days after intestinal transplant. CDR3 residues: CASSQDGVQGTDTQYF. CDR3 coding DNA: TGCGCCAGCAGCCAAGATGGTGTACAGGGAACAGATACGCAGTATTTT.